This is a list of T cell receptor beta chains from one sample in a study of post-analysis software for immune sequencing data. TCRdb redid the calling of the PCR reads with MiXCR, one entry per CDR3 protein. The table has fewer than 550,000 distinct CDR3 sequences, under 40% seen once. Sample: blood. These receptors came from a girl between 2 and 17 years old with multiple sclerosis. CDR3s include the opening cysteine and the closing phenylalanine or tryptophan. The D gene is left open where the match is weak. Size values are once, few and many counts, or a class for expanded clones, and some rows have none.

cdr3_nt cdr3_aa j_call v_call d_call clone_size
TGTGCCAGCAGCTTAGGACAGGAAAACACAGATACGCAGTATTTT CASSLGQENTDTQYF TRBJ2-3 TRBV7-2 . .
TGTGCCAACCGAGGGAGGGACCACAATGGGCAGTTCTTC CANRGRDHNGQFF TRBJ2-1 TRBV10-3 TRBD2 .
TGTGCCACCAAAACAGGGGGCCCTAACTATGGCTACACCTTC CATKTGGPNYGYTF TRBJ1-2 TRBV6-5 TRBD1 .
TGTGCCAGCAGCCCATTGGACTACCGACCTCCCTACGAGCAGTACTTC CASSPLDYRPPYEQYF TRBJ2-7 TRBV11-2 . few
TGCGCCAGCAGCCAAGATGACAGGTCGGGGGAGACCCAGTACTTC CASSQDDRSGETQYF TRBJ2-5 TRBV4-1 . .
TGTGCCAGCAGTTTATCCTACTCTGGGGCCAACGTCCTGACTTTC CASSLSYSGANVLTF TRBJ2-6 TRBV28 . many
TGCAGTGCGTACCAGGGGAGCCATGGCTACACCTTC CSAYQGSHGYTF TRBJ1-2 TRBV20-1 . few
TGTGCCAGCAGCTACCGGGACAGGGGTAATTCACCCCTCCACTTT CASSYRDRGNSPLHF TRBJ1-6 TRBV5-6 TRBD1 .
TGCAGTGCTAGAGTCCGAAATTTGGAGACCCAGTACTTC CSARVRNLETQYF TRBJ2-5 TRBV20-1 . few
TGTGCCAGCTCACTAGGGACGAAACAAGAGACCCAGTACTTC CASSLGTKQETQYF TRBJ2-5 TRBV18 . .
TGTGCCAGCAGTTCACTAAAAATGAGGACAGCTAGCACAGATACGCAGTATTTT CASSSLKMRTASTDTQYF TRBJ2-3 TRBV6-5 . .
TGTGCCAGCAGCTCATGGACAGGGGCGGGCAATGAGCAGTTCTTC CASSSWTGAGNEQFF TRBJ2-1 TRBV9 TRBD1 few
TGTGCCAGCATCGGAGACTATGGCTACACCTTC CASIGDYGYTF TRBJ1-2 TRBV2 . .
TGTGCCAGCAGCACTACCATCTCTTTGTGGGGTCGGGATCAAGCCCAGCATTTT CASSTTISLWGRDQAQHF TRBJ1-5 TRBV2 . .
TGCGCCAGCAGGGAGGGTGGGGACAGTTCTCAAGAGACCCAGTACTTC CASREGGDSSQETQYF TRBJ2-5 TRBV5-1 . .
TGCAGTGCTAGATCACAGGGGTATCGGGAGCTGTTTTTT CSARSQGYRELFF TRBJ2-2 TRBV20-1 TRBD1 few
TGCGCCAGCAGCTTCAACCCGACTAGCGGGGGCTCCGACAATGAGCAGTTCTTC CASSFNPTSGGSDNEQFF TRBJ2-1 TRBV5-1 TRBD2 few
TGTGCCAGCAGTGAAATTAGTCGGAGCTATGGCTACACCTTC CASSEISRSYGYTF TRBJ1-2 TRBV6-1 . .
TGTGCCAGCAGTTTATTCACTAGCGGGGGGGGGACGGGAGAGCAGTTCTTC CASSLFTSGGGTGEQFF TRBJ2-1 TRBV12-3/TRBV12-4 TRBD2 .
TGCAGTGCTGGGACTAGCGGGGTCGATTACCAAGAGACCCAGTACTTC CSAGTSGVDYQETQYF TRBJ2-5 TRBV20-1 TRBD2 few
TGCGCCAGCAGAGCAGCCTCGAGAAACAATGAGCAGTTCTTC CASRAASRNNEQFF TRBJ2-1 TRBV5-1 . .
TGTGCCAGCAGCCTCCCCCGGACTAGAAGTCGCGATGAGCAGTTCTTC CASSLPRTRSRDEQFF TRBJ2-1 TRBV14 TRBD2 .
TGCAGCGTTGGCCTCAGGGGTGAGGGCACTGAAGCTTTCTTT CSVGLRGEGTEAFF TRBJ1-1 TRBV29-1 . few
TGTGCCAGCAGTTTCCTGGGGGCGAACCAAGAGACCCAGTACTTC CASSFLGANQETQYF TRBJ2-5 TRBV28 . few
TGCAGCGTCGCGGACAGGGGGGTCGTAGATACGCAGTATTTT CSVADRGVVDTQYF TRBJ2-3 TRBV29-1 TRBD1 few
TGTGCCAGCAGCCCAAAATCAGGCCCCTATGGCTACACCTTC CASSPKSGPYGYTF TRBJ1-2 TRBV6-1 . few
TGTGCCAGCCTACTAGCGGGGAGGGATGAGCAGTTCTTC CASLLAGRDEQFF TRBJ2-1 TRBV2 TRBD2 .
TGTGCCAGCAAATCTACGGGGGGTGGAGGAAACACCATATATTTT CASKSTGGGGNTIYF TRBJ1-3 TRBV12-3/TRBV12-4 . .
TGTGCCAGCAGTTTAATGGGCAGGGGGATCGATGGCTACACCTTC CASSLMGRGIDGYTF TRBJ1-2 TRBV12-3/TRBV12-4 TRBD1 few